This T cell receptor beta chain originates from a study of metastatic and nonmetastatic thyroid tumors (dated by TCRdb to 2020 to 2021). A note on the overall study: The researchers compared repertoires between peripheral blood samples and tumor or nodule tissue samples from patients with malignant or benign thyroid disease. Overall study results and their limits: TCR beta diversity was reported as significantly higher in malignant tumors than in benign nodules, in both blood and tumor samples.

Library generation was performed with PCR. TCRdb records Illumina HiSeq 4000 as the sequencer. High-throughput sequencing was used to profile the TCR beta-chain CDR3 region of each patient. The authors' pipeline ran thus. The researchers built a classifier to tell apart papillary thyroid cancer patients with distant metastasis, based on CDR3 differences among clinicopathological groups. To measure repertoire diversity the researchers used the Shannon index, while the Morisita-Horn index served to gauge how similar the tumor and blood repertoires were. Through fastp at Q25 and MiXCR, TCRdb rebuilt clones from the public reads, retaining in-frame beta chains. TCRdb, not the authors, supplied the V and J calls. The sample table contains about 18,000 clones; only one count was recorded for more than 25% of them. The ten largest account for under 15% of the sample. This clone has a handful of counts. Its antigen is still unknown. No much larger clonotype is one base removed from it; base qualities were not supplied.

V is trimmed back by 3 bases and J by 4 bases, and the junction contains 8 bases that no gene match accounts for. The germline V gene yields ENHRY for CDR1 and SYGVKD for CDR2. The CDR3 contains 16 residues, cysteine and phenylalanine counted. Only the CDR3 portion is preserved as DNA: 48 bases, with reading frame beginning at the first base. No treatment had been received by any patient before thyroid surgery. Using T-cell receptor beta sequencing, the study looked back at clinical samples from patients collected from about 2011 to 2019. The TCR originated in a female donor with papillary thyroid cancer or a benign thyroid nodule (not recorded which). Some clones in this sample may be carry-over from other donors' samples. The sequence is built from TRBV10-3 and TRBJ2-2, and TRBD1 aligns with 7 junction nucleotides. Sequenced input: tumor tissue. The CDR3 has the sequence CAISDQQGLSTGELFF. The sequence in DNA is TGTGCCATCAGTGACCAACAGGGGCTTTCCACCGGGGAGCTGTTTTTT.